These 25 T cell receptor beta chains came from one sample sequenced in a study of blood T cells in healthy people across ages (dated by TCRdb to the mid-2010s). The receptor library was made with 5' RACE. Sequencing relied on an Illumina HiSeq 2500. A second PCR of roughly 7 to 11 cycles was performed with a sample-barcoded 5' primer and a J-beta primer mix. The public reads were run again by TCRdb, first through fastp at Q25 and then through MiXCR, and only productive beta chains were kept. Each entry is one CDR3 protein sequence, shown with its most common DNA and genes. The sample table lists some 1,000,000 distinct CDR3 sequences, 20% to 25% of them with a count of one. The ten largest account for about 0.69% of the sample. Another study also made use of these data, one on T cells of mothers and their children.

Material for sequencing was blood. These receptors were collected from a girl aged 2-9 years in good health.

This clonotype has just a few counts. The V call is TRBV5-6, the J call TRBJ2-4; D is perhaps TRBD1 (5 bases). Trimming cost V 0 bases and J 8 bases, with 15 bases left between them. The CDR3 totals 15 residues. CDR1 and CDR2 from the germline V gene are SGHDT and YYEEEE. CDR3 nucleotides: TGTGCCAGCAGCTTGGGCAGGGCTATAGACGACATTCAGTACTTC. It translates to CASSLGRAIDDIQYF.

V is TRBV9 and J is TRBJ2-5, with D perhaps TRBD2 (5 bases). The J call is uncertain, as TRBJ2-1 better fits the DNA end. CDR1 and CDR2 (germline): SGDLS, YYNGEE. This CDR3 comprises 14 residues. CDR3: CASSVSLAGYEQFF. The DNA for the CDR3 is TGTGCCAGCAGCGTATCCCTAGCTGGCTATGAGCAGTTCTTC.

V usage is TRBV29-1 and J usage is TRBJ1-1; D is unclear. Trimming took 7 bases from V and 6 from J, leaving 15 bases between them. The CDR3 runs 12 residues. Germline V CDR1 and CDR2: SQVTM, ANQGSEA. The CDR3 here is CSGSTGFPEAFF. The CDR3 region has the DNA TGCAGCGGTTCCACGGGTTTCCCTGAAGCTTTCTTT. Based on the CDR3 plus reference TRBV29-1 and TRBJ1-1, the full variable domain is SAVISQKPSRDICQRGTSLTIQCQVDSQVTMMFWYRQQPGQSLTLIATANQGSEATYESGFVIDKFPISRPNLTFSTLTVSNMSPEDSSIYLCSGSTGFPEAFFGQGTRLTVV.

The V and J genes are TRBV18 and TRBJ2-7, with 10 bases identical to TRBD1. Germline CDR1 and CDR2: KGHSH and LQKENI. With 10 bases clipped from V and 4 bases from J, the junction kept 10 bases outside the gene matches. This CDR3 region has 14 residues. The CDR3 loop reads CATRLGQGVYEQYF. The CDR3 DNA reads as TGTGCCACCCGACTTGGACAGGGGGTTTACGAGCAGTACTTC.

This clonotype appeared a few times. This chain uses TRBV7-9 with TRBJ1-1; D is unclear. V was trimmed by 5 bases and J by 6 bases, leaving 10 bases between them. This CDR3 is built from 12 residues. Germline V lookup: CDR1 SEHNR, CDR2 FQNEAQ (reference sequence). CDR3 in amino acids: CASSNAHPEAFF. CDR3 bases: TGTGCCAGCAGCAACGCCCACCCTGAAGCTTTCTTT.

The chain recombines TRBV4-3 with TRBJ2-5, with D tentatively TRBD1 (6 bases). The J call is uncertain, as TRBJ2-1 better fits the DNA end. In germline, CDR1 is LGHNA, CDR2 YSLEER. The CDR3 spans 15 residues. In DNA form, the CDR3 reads TGCGCCAGCAGCCAACAGGGGAACCCAGGCAATGAGCAGTTCTTC. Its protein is CASSQQGNPGNEQFF.

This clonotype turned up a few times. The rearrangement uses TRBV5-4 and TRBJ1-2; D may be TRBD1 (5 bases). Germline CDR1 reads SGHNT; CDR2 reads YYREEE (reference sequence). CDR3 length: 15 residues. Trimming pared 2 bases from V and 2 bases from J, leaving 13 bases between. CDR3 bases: TGTGCCAGCAGCTTTATCGGAGGGGAAAACTATGGCTACACCTTC. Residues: CASSFIGGENYGYTF.

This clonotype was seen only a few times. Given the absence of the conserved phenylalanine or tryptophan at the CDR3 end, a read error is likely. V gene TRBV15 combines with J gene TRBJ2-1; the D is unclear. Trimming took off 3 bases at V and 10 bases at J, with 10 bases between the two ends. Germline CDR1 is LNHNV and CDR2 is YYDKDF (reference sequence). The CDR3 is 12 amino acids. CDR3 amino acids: CATSSGGLEQFL. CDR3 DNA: TGTGCCACCAGCAGCGGTGGGTTGGAGCAGTTCCTC.

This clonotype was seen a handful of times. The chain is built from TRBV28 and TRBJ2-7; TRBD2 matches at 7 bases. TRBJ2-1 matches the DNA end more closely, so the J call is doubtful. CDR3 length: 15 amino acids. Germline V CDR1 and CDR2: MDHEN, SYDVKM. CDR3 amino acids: CASSFEGLGYNEQFF. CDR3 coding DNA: TGTGCCAGCAGTTTCGAAGGACTAGGATACAATGAGCAGTTCTTC.

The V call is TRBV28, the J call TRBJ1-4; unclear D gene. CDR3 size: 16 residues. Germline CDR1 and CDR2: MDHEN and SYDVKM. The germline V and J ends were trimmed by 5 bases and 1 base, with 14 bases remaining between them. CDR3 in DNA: TGTGCCAGCAGTCAACTGATATCGGGAACTAATGAAAAACTGTTTTTT. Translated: CASSQLISGTNEKLFF.

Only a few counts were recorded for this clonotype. This chain's CDR3 is CASSLLVVNTGELFF. CDR3 DNA sequence: TGTGCCAGCAGCTTGCTTGTGGTGAACACCGGGGAGCTGTTTTTT. V and J are TRBV7-9 and TRBJ2-2; D is unresolved. The germline V gene encodes CDR1 SEHNR and CDR2 FQNEAQ (reference sequence). Trimming removed 3 bases from V and 1 base from J, with 9 bases in between. This CDR3 region has 15 residues.

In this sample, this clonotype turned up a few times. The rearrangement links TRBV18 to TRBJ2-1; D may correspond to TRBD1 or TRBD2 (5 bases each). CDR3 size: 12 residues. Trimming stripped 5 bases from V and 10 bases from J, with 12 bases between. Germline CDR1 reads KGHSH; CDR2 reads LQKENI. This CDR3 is CASSTRDLEQFF. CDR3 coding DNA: TGTGCCAGCTCAACCCGGGACCTAGAGCAGTTCTTC.

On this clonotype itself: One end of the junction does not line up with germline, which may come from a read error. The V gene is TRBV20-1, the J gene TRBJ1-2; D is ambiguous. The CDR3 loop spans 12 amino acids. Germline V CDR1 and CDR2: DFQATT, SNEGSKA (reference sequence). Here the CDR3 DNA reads TGCAGTGCTAGAACATCTAACTATGGCCACACCTTC. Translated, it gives CSARTSNYGHTF.

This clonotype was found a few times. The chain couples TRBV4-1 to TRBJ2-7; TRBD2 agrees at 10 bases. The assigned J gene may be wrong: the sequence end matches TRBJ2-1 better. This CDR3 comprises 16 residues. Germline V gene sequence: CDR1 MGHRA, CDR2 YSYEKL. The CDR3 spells CASSQAPLAGYNEQFF. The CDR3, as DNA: TGCGCCAGCAGCCAAGCTCCACTAGCGGGATATAATGAGCAGTTCTTC.

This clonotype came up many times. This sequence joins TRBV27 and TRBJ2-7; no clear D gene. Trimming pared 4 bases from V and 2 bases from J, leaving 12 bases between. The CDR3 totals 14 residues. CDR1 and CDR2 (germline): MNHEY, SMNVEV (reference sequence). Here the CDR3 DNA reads TGTGCCAGCAGTTCACCAGGTCTGACCTACGAGCAGTACTTC. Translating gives CASSSPGLTYEQYF.

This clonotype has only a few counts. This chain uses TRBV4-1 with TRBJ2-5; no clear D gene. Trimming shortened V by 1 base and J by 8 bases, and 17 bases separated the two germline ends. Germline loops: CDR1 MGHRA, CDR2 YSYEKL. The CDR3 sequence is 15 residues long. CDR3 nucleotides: TGCGCCAGCAGCCAAGGAAATGGCTGGTTTGAAACCCAGTACTTC. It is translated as CASSQGNGWFETQYF.

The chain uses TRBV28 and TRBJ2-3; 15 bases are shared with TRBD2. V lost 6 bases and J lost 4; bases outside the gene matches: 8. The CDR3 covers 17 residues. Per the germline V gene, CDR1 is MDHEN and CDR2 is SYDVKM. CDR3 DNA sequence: TGTGCCAGCAGCCTAGGACTAGCGGGAGGGCCAGCAGATACGCAGTATTTT. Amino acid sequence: CASSLGLAGGPADTQYF.

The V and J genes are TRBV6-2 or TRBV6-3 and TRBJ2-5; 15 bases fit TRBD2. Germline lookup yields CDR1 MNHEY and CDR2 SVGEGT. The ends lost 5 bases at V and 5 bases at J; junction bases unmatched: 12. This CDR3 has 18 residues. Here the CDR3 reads CASSHGTSGRPLEETQYF. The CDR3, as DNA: TGTGCCAGCAGTCATGGGACTAGCGGGAGGCCCTTGGAGGAGACCCAGTACTTC.

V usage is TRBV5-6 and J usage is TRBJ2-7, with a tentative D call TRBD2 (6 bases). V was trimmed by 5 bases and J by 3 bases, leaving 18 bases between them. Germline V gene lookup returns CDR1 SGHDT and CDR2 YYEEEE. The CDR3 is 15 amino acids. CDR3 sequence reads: CASSSNGRGIYEQYF. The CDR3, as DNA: TGTGCCAGCAGTTCAAATGGGCGGGGCATCTACGAGCAGTACTTC.

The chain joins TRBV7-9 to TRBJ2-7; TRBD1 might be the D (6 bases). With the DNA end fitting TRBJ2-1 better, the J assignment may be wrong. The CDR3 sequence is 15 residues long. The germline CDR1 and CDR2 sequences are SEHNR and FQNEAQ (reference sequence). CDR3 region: CASSLFGGAYNEQFF. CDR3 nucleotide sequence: TGTGCCAGCAGCCTTTTTGGGGGCGCCTACAATGAGCAGTTCTTC.

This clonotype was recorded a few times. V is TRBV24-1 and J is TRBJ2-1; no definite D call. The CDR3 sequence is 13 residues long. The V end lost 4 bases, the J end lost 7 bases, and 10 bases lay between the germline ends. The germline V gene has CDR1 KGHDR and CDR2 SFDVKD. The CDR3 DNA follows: TGTGCCACCAGTGAGTACAGTCGGAATGAGCAGTTCTTC. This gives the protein CATSEYSRNEQFF.

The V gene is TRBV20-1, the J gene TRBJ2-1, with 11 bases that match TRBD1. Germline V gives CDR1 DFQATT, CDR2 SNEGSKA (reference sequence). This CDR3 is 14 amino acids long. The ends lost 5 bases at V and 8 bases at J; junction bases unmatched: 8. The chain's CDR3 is CSAGDRGLSHEQFF. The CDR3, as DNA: TGCAGTGCTGGGGACAGGGGGTTGTCCCATGAGCAGTTCTTC.

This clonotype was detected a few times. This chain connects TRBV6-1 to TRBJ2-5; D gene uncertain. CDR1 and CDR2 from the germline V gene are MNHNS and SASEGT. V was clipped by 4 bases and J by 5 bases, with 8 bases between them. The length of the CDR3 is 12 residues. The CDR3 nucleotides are TGTGCCAGCAGTGCTACTATCGAGACCCAGTACTTC. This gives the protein CASSATIETQYF.

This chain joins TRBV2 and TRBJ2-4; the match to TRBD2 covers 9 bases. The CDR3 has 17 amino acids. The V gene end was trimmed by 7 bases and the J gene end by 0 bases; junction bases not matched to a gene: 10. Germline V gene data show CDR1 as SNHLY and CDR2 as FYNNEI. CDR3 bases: TGTGCCAGCACGGCTAGCGGGGTGGATATAGCCAAAAACATTCAGTACTTC. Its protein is CASTASGVDIAKNIQYF.

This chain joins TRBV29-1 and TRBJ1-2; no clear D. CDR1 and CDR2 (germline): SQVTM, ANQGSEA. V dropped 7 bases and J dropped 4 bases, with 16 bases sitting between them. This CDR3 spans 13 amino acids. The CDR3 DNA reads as TGCAGCGCGCAGGACGGAGAATTCTATGGCTACACCTTC. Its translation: CSAQDGEFYGYTF.